This is a list of T cell receptor beta chains from one sample in a study of T cells in Graves' hyperthyroidism and ophthalmopathy. Using its own MiXCR run on the multiplex PCR reads, TCRdb lists one record per CDR3 protein. The sample contains hundreds of thousands of distinct CDR3 sequences, 14% of which appear only once. Sequences were obtained from blood. The receptors were sampled from a young woman with Graves' hyperthyroidism. Each CDR3 is given with its conserved first and last residue. The D gene is left open where the match is weak. Expanded clones are given a class, and other clones once, few, many or no size at all.

abundance,d_gene,v_gene,j_gene,CDR3nt,CDR3aa
many,NA,TRBV7-2,TRBJ1-1,TGTGCCAGCAGCCCGGTACGGGGAGGGACTGAAGCTTTCTTT,CASSPVRGGTEAFF
many,NA,TRBV7-9,TRBJ2-3,TGTGCCAGCAGCTCCCGACTGGAACCCCCAGATACGCAGTATTTT,CASSSRLEPPDTQYF
many,TRBD2,TRBV20-1,TRBJ2-2,TGCAGTGCTAGAGATCTTAATAGCGGGAGTATGGTCGGGGAGCTGTTTTTT,CSARDLNSGSMVGELFF
few,NA,TRBV24-1,TRBJ2-2,TGTGCCACCAGTGAACCTAACACCGGGGAGCTGTTTTTT,CATSEPNTGELFF
many,NA,TRBV18,TRBJ1-1,TGTGCCAGCTCGGCCCTCCAGGGGATGTGGGACACTGAAGCTTTCTTT,CASSALQGMWDTEAFF
few,NA,TRBV24-1,TRBJ2-3,TGTGCCACCAGTGACCTAGGGTCTACCCTCGCGCAGTATTTT,CATSDLGSTLAQYF
many,TRBD2,TRBV2,TRBJ2-7,TGTGCCAGCGCCCAGCGGGGGCCCTACGAGCAGTACTTC,CASAQRGPYEQYF
NA,NA,TRBV7-2,TRBJ1-1,TGTGCCAGCAGCTCAGGACAGTCTGAAGCTTTCTTT,CASSSGQSEAFF
NA,NA,TRBV19,TRBJ2-3,TGTGCCAGTAGTCTAAACACAGATACGCAGTGTTTT,CASSLNTDTQCF
many,NA,TRBV7-3,TRBJ2-3,TGTGCCAGCAGCCTTACTGGACAGCGGGGCCGGACAGATACGCAGTATTTT,CASSLTGQRGRTDTQYF
many,TRBD1,TRBV2,TRBJ2-3,TGTGCCAGCAGTACAGGGGTTCTCTCCAGCACAGATACGCAGTATTTT,CASSTGVLSSTDTQYF